This T cell receptor beta chain was recorded in a study of Graves' ophthalmopathy and Graves' hyperthyroidism. The study's findings and limits: Blood also held most thyroid clonotypes expanded above 0.001 frequency. As the model predicted ophthalmopathy progression, it achieved a sensitivity of 70.59% and a specificity of approximately 72%.

Amplified material comprised TCR beta CDR3 regions derived from RNA transcripts. RT-PCR with HTBI primers came first, then second-round multiplex PCR. TCRdb recomputed calls from the multiplex PCR reads with MiXCR, one row per CDR3 protein. The table has about 640,000 distinct CDR3 sequences, roughly 39% seen once. Note on this clonotype: Its target is unknown.

Disease in donors with ophthalmopathy had moderate-to-severe activity, CAS ≥3, NOSPECS ≥4 and under 3 months' duration. The evidence that diagnosis relied on was clinical symptoms, serum thyroxine, TRAb, thyroid ultrasound and orbital computed tomography. CDR1 and CDR2 (germline): SQVTM, ANQGSEA. J lost 7 bases, V lost 1 base, and 1 base had no gene match. This CDR3 region has 12 residues. The V and J genes are TRBV29-1 and TRBJ1-3; 7 bases fit TRBD1. Sequenced sample: peripheral blood. This sequence originates from an adult man with Graves' ophthalmopathy. CDR3 nucleotide sequence: TGCAGCGTTGAAGTGGACAGGAACACCATATATTTT. This codes for CSVEVDRNTIYF.